Reported below is one T cell receptor (beta chain). V was cut by 5 bases and J by 2 bases, with 16 bases left in between. The CDR3 sequence is 15 residues long. Germline V gene data show CDR1 as SGHTA and CDR2 as FQGTGA. This entry is derived from a study of CD8+CD57+ T cells in acquired aplastic anemia. Only patients with CD8+CD57+ cell expansion on flow cytometry were chosen for sequencing. CDR3 and TCR beta VDJ profiling relied on a genomic DNA template. One entry per CDR3 protein, called by TCRdb with MiXCR from the reads. The sample consists of about 270,000 distinct CDR3 sequences, 82% of them appearing once.

The sequenced sample consisted of sorted CD4+, CD8+, or CD8+CD57+ T cells (not recorded which) from PBMCs. The TCR originated in a human donor with aplastic anemia. The genes are TRBV7-3 and TRBJ2-7; possible D gene TRBD2, 6 bases. The CDR3 DNA follows: TGTGCCAGCAGCACGGAGGGAGGTCCCGCCTACGAGCAGTACTTC. Translating gives CASSTEGGPAYEQYF. The full variable domain, in which reference TRBV7-3 and TRBJ2-7 provide the parts outside the CDR3, is GAGVSQTPSNKVTEKGKYVELRCDPISGHTALYWYRQSLGQGPEFLIYFQGTGAADDSGLPNDRFFAVRPEGSVSTLKIQRTERGDSAVYLCASSTEGGPAYEQYFGPGTRLTVT.